This entry lists 27 T cell receptor beta chains sequenced from one sample in a study of CD8+ T cells in alopecia areata. cDNA reverse transcribed from extracted RNA served as the sequencing template. The protocol was immunoSEQ multiplex PCR, while the TCRdb copy is restricted to in-frame clones and leaves out a portion. This sample comprises around 110,000 clones, none seen once only. Sequenced: lesional skin. Source of these receptors: a C3H/HeJ mouse with alopecia areata. The strain is characterized by the MHC haplotype H2-k.

Points on this clone: Each gene name is a mouse one. The CDR3 is CASGDRDKEVFF. The part of the CDR3 DNA that was read is TGTGCCAGCGGTGACCGGGACAAA. The chain joins TRBV13-2 to TRBJ1-1; a weak D match, TRBD1 (6 bases). The read gets to within 4 residues of the CDR3 end, and the germline J gene fills in the rest. The germline CDR1 and CDR2 sequences are NNHNN and SYGAGS (reference sequence). The CDR3 contains 12 residues.

This clone was found many times. The gene symbols are mouse symbols. Read coverage stops 4 residues before the CDR3 terminus; the germline J gene supplies the remainder. The rearrangement uses TRBV1 and TRBJ1-4; maybe TRBD1 (6 bases). The CDR3 covers 16 residues. Germline CDR1 and CDR2: NSQYPW and LRSPGD (reference sequence). The ends were cut back, 1 base at V and 3 bases at J, with 12 bases in the middle. This CDR3 is CTCSAGRSGANERLFF. The sequenced part of the CDR3 DNA is TGCACCTGCAGTGCAGGAAGGTCAGGGGCCAACGAA.

A word on this clone: The gene names here belong to mouse. The sequence runs out 4 residues before the end of the CDR3; the remainder is reconstructed from the germline J gene. V and J are TRBV13-3 and TRBJ1-1; 7 nucleotides line up with TRBD1. The germline V gene encodes CDR1 NNHDY and CDR2 SYVADS. The CDR3 spans 14 residues. The J segment lost 1 base and the V segment lost 5 bases, leaving 5 bases of the junction unmatched. The part of the CDR3 DNA that was read is TGTGCCAGCAGGAGGGGGACAGAAAACACA. Translating gives CASRRGTENT. The full-length CDR3 reads as CASRRGTENTEVFF.

This clone was observed a few times. Genes and germline are mouse. Read sequence stops 4 residues before the CDR3 end, and the germline J gene provides the missing end. The rearrangement links TRBV13-2 to TRBJ2-3, with 8 bases lining up with TRBD1. Per the germline V gene, CDR1 is NNHNN and CDR2 is SYGAGS (reference sequence). V dropped 6 bases and J dropped 3; count of bases not matched to a gene: 6. There are 14 residues in the CDR3. The covered CDR3 bases are TGTGCCAGCGCCCAGACAGGGGACGCAGAA. Protein product: CASAQTGDAE. The whole CDR3 is CASAQTGDAETLYF.

This clone was seen more than once but under ten times. Gene names and germline refer to mouse. The read ends 4 residues shy of where the CDR3 ends; the end is completed using the germline J gene. The V gene is TRBV19, the J gene TRBJ2-5; 9 bases fit TRBD1. Germline CDR1 is FNHDT and CDR2 is SITEND (reference sequence). V shed 1 base, J shed 3 bases, and the junction held 3 bases outside the gene matches. This CDR3 region has 15 residues. This CDR3 reads CASSISGTGQDTQYF. The covered CDR3 bases are TGTGCCAGCAGTATATCCGGGACAGGGCAAGAC.

With regard to this clone: These gene names are mouse names. Coverage ceases 4 residues before the CDR3 finishes, and the germline J gene fills in the end. The chain links TRBV14 to TRBJ2-1; 10 bases agree with TRBD1. In germline, CDR1 is SGHDT, CDR2 FRDEAV. V lost 4 bases, J lost 2 bases, and 6 bases stayed unmatched. This CDR3 comprises 16 residues. The CDR3 protein is CASSPGQGKDYAEQFF. The CDR3 bases that were read are TGTGCCAGCAGTCCGGGACAGGGGAAGGACTATGCT.

On this clone itself: The germline and genes are mouse ones. The CDR3 end is not reached by the read, which stops 4 residues before it; the germline J gene fills it in. The chain joins TRBV1 to TRBJ2-1; 10 nucleotides align to TRBD2. Germline CDR1 is NSQYPW and CDR2 is LRSPGD (reference sequence). Unmatched junction bases numbered 4, after V lost 0 bases and J lost 5 bases. The CDR3 is 16 amino acids. The sequenced part of the CDR3 DNA is TGCACCTGCAGTGCAGATCTCTGGGGGGGCGATGCT. Residues: CTCSADLWGGDA. The whole CDR3 sequence reads CTCSADLWGGDAEQFF.

This clone was counted only a few times. Gene labels here are mouse ones. The read ends 4 residues early relative to the CDR3; the germline J gene fills the gap. The J gene is TRBJ2-3, the V gene TRBV31; D is undetermined. The germline gives CDR1 GKSSPN, CDR2 SITVG. Trimming left V 0 bases short and J 0 bases short, with 10 bases between. The CDR3 covers 15 residues. Partial CDR3 DNA: TGTGCCTGGAGTCTAGAACAGTCTAGTGCAGAA. This codes for CAWSLEQSSAE. The entire CDR3 is CAWSLEQSSAETLYF.

This clone was detected many times. Genes and germline are mouse. The read finishes 4 residues shy of the CDR3 end, and the germline J gene is used to complete it. The chain is built from TRBV13-3 and TRBJ2-7; D perhaps matches TRBD1 (6 bases). The CDR3 contains 13 residues. Germline V gene sequence: CDR1 NNHDY, CDR2 SYVADS. This chain's CDR3 is CASSPRDKYEQYF. CDR3 DNA (partial): TGTGCCAGCAGTCCCCGGGACAAATAT.

In its sample, this clone was seen a few times. The germline and genes are mouse ones. The sequenced fragment ends 4 residues before the CDR3 boundary, so the rest is inferred from the germline J gene. The chain joins TRBV13-3 to TRBJ2-4, with 9 bases that match TRBD2. Per germline, CDR1 NNHDY and CDR2 SYVADS. There are 14 residues in the CDR3. The CDR3: CASSGTGAENTLYF. The CDR3 bases that were read are TGTGCCAGCAGTGGGACTGGGGCCGAAAAC.

This clone was detected a few times. Gene names follow the mouse nomenclature. The read comes to an end 4 residues before the CDR3 does, leaving the germline J gene to fill in the end. The V gene is TRBV1, the J gene TRBJ2-5, with 10 bases that match TRBD2. The V gene end was trimmed by 3 bases and the J gene end by 2 bases; junction bases not matched to a gene: 5. This CDR3 has 16 residues. CDR1 is NSQYPW, CDR2 LRSPGD, per germline (reference sequence). The CDR3 bases that were read are TGCACCTGCAGTGCGCCGACTGGGGGGCTCCAAGAC. Translation: CTCSAPTGGLQD. The CDR3 in its entirety is CTCSAPTGGLQDTQYF.

This clone was observed a few times. A clone one base away is much larger, so this may be a read error. Gene names follow the mouse nomenclature. The DNA ends 4 residues before the CDR3 does, and the rest of the CDR3 is filled in from the germline J gene. This chain joins TRBV17 and TRBJ2-7, with 11 bases identical to TRBD1. V was clipped by 7 bases and J by 3 bases; unmatched bases: 2. Germline V gene sequence: CDR1 MNHDT, CDR2 YYDKIL. This CDR3 comprises 13 residues. CDR3 sequence reads: CASTGTGGYEQYF. Incomplete CDR3 DNA: TGTGCTAGCACCGGGACAGGGGGCTAT.

Of note for this clone: TCRdb's protein and the translated DNA diverge at residue 11; the protein reported here is the translation of the DNA. Gene and germline names: mouse. The CDR3: CTCSQGNSGNTLYF. The sequenced part of the CDR3 DNA is TGCACCTGCAGTCAGGGGAATTCTGGAAATACG. The V call is TRBV1, the J call TRBJ1-3; a weak D match, TRBD1 (6 bases). Read data end 3 residues before the CDR3 end; the end is taken from the germline J gene. The germline V gene encodes CDR1 NSQYPW and CDR2 LRSPGD (reference sequence). V was trimmed by 5 bases and J by 0 bases, leaving 8 bases between them. This CDR3 has 14 residues.

In this sample, this clone turned up a few times. Gene names are mouse gene names. The read terminates 4 residues ahead of where the CDR3 ends, so the germline J gene completes it. The chain is built from TRBV13-3 and TRBJ2-2, with TRBD1 as a possible D gene (6 bases). Germline V gene data show CDR1 as NNHDY and CDR2 as SYVADS. V lost 3 bases and J 0 bases, leaving 9 bases between the germline ends. The CDR3 loop spans 15 amino acids. The CDR3 bases that were read are TGTGCCAGCAGTGGGACAGCCACAAACACCGGG. Its protein is CASSGTATNTG. The CDR3 in full is CASSGTATNTGQLYF.

This clone has a handful of counts. All gene names here are mouse names. The CDR3 region is CASSITGRGTEVFF. The CDR3 DNA, read in part, is TGTGCCAGCAGTATAACGGGGAGGGGCACA. The chain employs TRBV19 and TRBJ1-1; possible D gene TRBD1, 5 bases. The read halts 4 residues ahead of the CDR3 end, with the missing end drawn from the germline J gene. The CDR3 has 14 amino acids. The V gene lost 1 base and the J gene lost 4 bases, with 11 bases spanning the gap. Germline V lookup: CDR1 FNHDT, CDR2 SITEND (reference sequence).

This clone has at least ten counts. Gene names are mouse gene names. The read terminates 4 residues ahead of where the CDR3 ends, so the germline J gene completes it. The chain links TRBV13-3 to TRBJ1-1; TRBD1 is a possible D gene (5 bases). Germline V lookup: CDR1 NNHDY, CDR2 SYVADS. The CDR3 covers 13 residues. CDR3 sequence: CASSAQGRTEVFF. Incomplete CDR3 DNA: TGTGCCAGCAGTGCCCAGGGTCGGACA.

Concerning this clone: At residue 13, the translated DNA and the protein in TCRdb do not agree; the protein given here is derived from the DNA. All gene names here are mouse names. The observed sequence ends 3 residues before the CDR3 terminus, with the missing tail filled in from the germline J gene. This chain uses TRBV13-3 with TRBJ1-6, with 7 bases matching TRBD1. TRBJ1-6 is designated an ORF whose function remains uncertain. There are 16 residues in the CDR3. Germline V gene lookup returns CDR1 NNHDY and CDR2 SYVADS. The trim removed 0 bases at V and 5 bases at J, leaving 5 bases unmatched. The CDR3 DNA, read in part, is TGTGCCAGCAGTGATGCCGGCAGGGGGGATAATTCGCCC. Translating gives CASSDAGRGDNSP. The complete CDR3 sequence is CASSDAGRGDNSPLYF.

This clone was counted only a few times. Gene names are the mouse ones. The read stops 4 residues short of the end of the CDR3; the missing end is completed from the germline J gene. The chain employs TRBV13-3 and TRBJ1-4; the match to TRBD1 covers 12 bases. V shed 1 base and J 5 bases; nucleotides not matched to a gene: 6. Germline CDR1 NNHDY, CDR2 SYVADS. This CDR3 region has 17 residues. CDR3 sequence: CASSDPGQGAQNERLFF. The sequenced part of the CDR3 DNA is TGTGCCAGCAGTGATCCGGGACAGGGGGCGCAAAACGAA.

Concerning this clone itself: Each gene name is a mouse one. The sequenced part of the CDR3 DNA is TGTGCCAGCAGTATACAGGGGTTGGCT. Translation: CASSIQGLA. The full CDR3 protein is CASSIQGLAEQFF. The chain links TRBV13-3 to TRBJ2-1, with 7 bases aligning to TRBD1. The missing CDR3 end, 4 residues past where the read stops, is filled in from the germline J gene. The CDR3 runs 13 residues. Germline V lookup: CDR1 NNHDY, CDR2 SYVADS.

A word on this clone: Mouse germline and gene names are used. The CDR3 end falls 4 residues outside the read, so it is completed with the germline J gene. The chain joins TRBV13-3 to TRBJ1-2, with a weak D call TRBD1 (5 bases). Deletions cut 2 bases from V and 1 base from J, with 9 bases between. Germline V gives CDR1 NNHDY, CDR2 SYVADS. There are 14 residues in the CDR3. CDR3 sequence: CASSEDSLNSDYTF. Partial CDR3 DNA: TGTGCCAGCAGTGAAGACAGCCTAAACTCC.

As for this clone: The germline and genes are mouse ones. The CDR3 is cut off 4 residues early in the read; its end comes from the germline J gene. V and J are TRBV1 and TRBJ2-3; 7 nucleotides line up with TRBD1. The germline CDR1 and CDR2 sequences are NSQYPW and LRSPGD (reference sequence). Germline trimming cut 6 bases from V and 0 bases from J; bases unmatched to any gene: 6. This CDR3 comprises 15 residues. This chain's CDR3 is CTCRVTGISAETLYF. The part of the CDR3 DNA that was read is TGCACCTGCAGGGTGACAGGGATCAGTGCAGAA.

This clone was recorded a few times. Mouse germline and gene names are used. The CDR3 end is not reached by the read, which stops 4 residues before it; the germline J gene fills it in. The chain carries TRBV13-3 and TRBJ2-5, with TRBD2 identical over 10 bases. This CDR3 comprises 15 residues. The germline gives CDR1 NNHDY, CDR2 SYVADS. V dropped 4 bases and J dropped 2; count of bases not matched to a gene: 4. CDR3 bases read: TGTGCCAGCAGTCTCCGGGACTGGGGCCAAGAC. It yields the protein CASSLRDWGQD. The CDR3 in full is CASSLRDWGQDTQYF.

A few counts support this clone. Each gene name is a mouse one. The observed sequence ends 4 residues before the CDR3 terminus, with the missing tail filled in from the germline J gene. V usage is TRBV13-1 and J usage is TRBJ2-7, with a weak D call TRBD1 (5 bases). Germline values: CDR1 NSHNY, CDR2 SYGAGN. The CDR3 totals 13 residues. CDR3 region: CASSERTIYEQYF. The CDR3 bases that were read are TGTGCCAGCAGTGAGCGGACAATTTAT.

This clone was recorded a few times. Gene and germline names: mouse. The read terminates 4 residues before the CDR3 end, so the remaining end is supplied by the germline J gene. The chain is built from TRBV13-2 and TRBJ2-1, with TRBD2 matching over 13 bases. The germline CDR1 and CDR2 sequences are NNHNN and SYGAGS (reference sequence). The CDR3 consists of 16 residues. V lost 2 bases, J lost 6 bases, and 5 bases stayed unmatched. CDR3 bases read: TGTGCCAGCGGTGAGGACTGGGGGGGCGGTGGTGCT. It encodes CASGEDWGGGGA. The full CDR3 is CASGEDWGGGGAEQFF.

Note on this clone: Gene names follow the mouse nomenclature. The read halts 4 residues ahead of the CDR3 end, with the missing end drawn from the germline J gene. J is TRBJ2-5 and V is TRBV13-3; 9 bases map to TRBD2. This CDR3 comprises 16 residues. The germline V gene encodes CDR1 NNHDY and CDR2 SYVADS. The junction had 3 bases not matched to a gene; V was cut back by 1 base and J by 0 bases. CDR3 DNA, as far as it was read: TGTGCCAGCAGTGATAACTGGGGGGTCAACCAAGAC. It specifies CASSDNWGVNQD. The CDR3 reads in full as CASSDNWGVNQDTQYF.

Turning to this clone: Mouse gene names apply. CDR3 bases read: TGCACCTGCATCCGGGACAATGCAAACACA. It encodes CTCIRDNANT. The full CDR3 sequence reads CTCIRDNANTEVFF. This chain links TRBV1 with TRBJ1-1; D possibly corresponds to TRBD1 (6 bases). The read is 4 residues too short to cover the CDR3 end, so that end is filled in from the germline J gene. The CDR3 runs 14 residues. V dropped 7 bases and J dropped 0 bases, with 12 bases sitting between them. Germline V gene sequence: CDR1 NSQYPW, CDR2 LRSPGD (reference sequence).

The sample holds a few counts of this clone. These gene names are mouse names. The sequenced fragment ends 4 residues before the CDR3 boundary, so the rest is inferred from the germline J gene. J is TRBJ2-5 and V is TRBV1; a possible D gene is TRBD1 (6 bases). Deletions cut 3 bases from V and 0 bases from J, with 10 bases between. CDR1 and CDR2 from the germline V gene are NSQYPW and LRSPGD (reference sequence). The CDR3 runs to 15 residues. CDR3: CTCSAPQGNQDTQYF. The part of the CDR3 DNA that was read is TGCACCTGCAGTGCCCCACAGGGTAACCAAGAC.